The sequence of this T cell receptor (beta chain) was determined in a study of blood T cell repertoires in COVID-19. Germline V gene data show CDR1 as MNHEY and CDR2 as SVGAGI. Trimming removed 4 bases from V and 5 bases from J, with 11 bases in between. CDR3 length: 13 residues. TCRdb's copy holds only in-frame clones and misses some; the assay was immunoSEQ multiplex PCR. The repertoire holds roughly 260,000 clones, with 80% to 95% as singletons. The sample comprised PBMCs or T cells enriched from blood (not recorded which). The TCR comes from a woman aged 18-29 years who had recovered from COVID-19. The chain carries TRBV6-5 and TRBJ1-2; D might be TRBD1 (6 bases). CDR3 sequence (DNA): TGTGCCAGCAGTTCCACAAGGGGGTATGGCTACACCTTC. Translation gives CASSSTRGYGYTF.